This TCR beta chain was recorded in a study of OX40 agonist ivuxolimab in advanced cancers. The count of this clone is one. Looked up from germline, CDR1 is SEHNR and CDR2 is FQNEAQ (reference sequence). The trim removed 5 bases at V and 9 bases at J, leaving 9 bases unmatched. The CDR3 runs to 16 residues. This table comes from immunoSEQ multiplex PCR, and its TCRdb copy is limited to in-frame clones, with some not included. The data hold 85,000 to 100,000 clones, with about 91% observed a single time. This TCR was sampled from an adult with an advanced solid tumor such as melanoma, head and neck, liver or kidney cancer. The input for sequencing was CD4+ or CD8+ T cells sorted from blood, taken in a trial of the OX40 agonist ivuxolimab. This rearrangement joins TRBV7-9 to TRBJ2-1; 14 nucleotides agree with TRBD2. The CDR3 region is CASSKQGLAGVSEQFF. The CDR3 DNA is TGTGCCAGCAGCAAACAGGGACTAGCGGGAGTCAGTGAGCAGTTCTTC.